One and the same sample provided the 10 T cell receptor beta chains below, sequenced in a study of shared clonotypes between healthy human individuals. Here immunoSEQ multiplex PCR was the method, and the copy in TCRdb shows in-frame clones only, minus some. The data show roughly 660,000 clones, about 90% seen once. The sample was memory CD8+ T cells from PBMCs. Subset in this sample: CD45RO+ cells pooled with CCR7-negative TemRA cells. These receptors were obtained from a man aged 18 to 30 in good health. Some clones in this sample may be carry-over from other donors' samples.

The CDR3 DNA follows: TGTGCCAGCAGACTTCCGGGACAGGGGCGGAACGAGCAGTACTTC. Translated: CASRLPGQGRNEQYF. The chain recombines TRBV27 with TRBJ2-7, with 10 bases lining up with TRBD1. J lost 5 bases, V lost 6 bases, and 10 bases had no gene match. Germline V gives CDR1 MNHEY, CDR2 SMNVEV (reference sequence). The CDR3 spans 15 residues.

The chain couples TRBV6-5 to TRBJ1-1, with D perhaps matching TRBD1 (5 bases). There are 15 residues in the CDR3. The V gene lost 2 bases and the J gene lost 0 bases, with 10 bases spanning the gap. The germline gives CDR1 MNHEY, CDR2 SVGAGI. CDR3 sequence reads: CASSYGTAMNTEAFF. CDR3 sequence (DNA): TGTGCCAGCAGTTACGGGACTGCCATGAACACTGAAGCTTTCTTT.

The chain uses TRBV28 and TRBJ2-3; D call uncertain. Germline V gives CDR1 MDHEN, CDR2 SYDVKM. This CDR3 has 12 residues. V lost 1 base and J lost 7, with 6 bases in between. CDR3 in DNA: TGTGCCAGCAGTTTATCGGGTCATACGCAGTATTTT. Translating it yields CASSLSGHTQYF. Based on the CDR3 plus reference TRBV28 and TRBJ2-3, the full variable domain is DVKVTQSSRYLVKRTGEKVFLECVQDMDHENMFWYRQDPGLGLRLIYFSYDVKMKEKGDIPEGYSVSREKKERFSLILESASTNQTSMYLCASSLSGHTQYFGPGTRLTVL.

V usage is TRBV25-1 and J usage is TRBJ1-1; 8 bases line up with TRBD1. CDR3 length equals 13 residues. The V gene end was trimmed by 6 bases and the J gene end by 4 bases; junction bases not matched to a gene: 4. Germline V gene data show CDR1 as MGHDK and CDR2 as SYGVNS. CDR3 in DNA: TGTGCCAGCAGGGCGGACAGGGCCACTGAAGCTTTCTTT. Its protein product is CASRADRATEAFF.

The CDR3 protein is CASSHGINRTENTEAFF. The CDR3 nucleotides are TGTGCCAGCAGCCACGGGATTAACCGGACAGAGAACACTGAAGCTTTCTTT. V usage is TRBV7-9 and J usage is TRBJ1-1, with D possibly matching TRBD1 (6 bases). The V end lost 5 bases, the J end lost 1 base, and 20 bases lay between the germline ends. The CDR3 runs 17 residues. Germline V CDR1 and CDR2: SEHNR, FQNEAQ (reference sequence).

The chain links TRBV7-6 to TRBJ2-7, with TRBD2 matching 8 bases. Germline V gene lookup returns CDR1 SGHVS and CDR2 FNYEAQ. The CDR3 length is 14 residues. Germline trimming cut 3 bases from V and 0 bases from J; bases unmatched to any gene: 1. CDR3 sequence (DNA): TGTGCCAGCAGCTTGGCGGGAGGCTCCTACGAGCAGTACTTC. Translated: CASSLAGGSYEQYF.

The gene calls are TRBV14 and TRBJ2-5, with TRBD2 matching over 9 bases. The J segment lost 2 bases and the V segment lost 1 base, leaving 8 bases of the junction unmatched. Looked up from germline, CDR1 is SGHDN and CDR2 is FVKESK. CDR3 length: 17 amino acids. In DNA form, the CDR3 reads TGTGCCAGCAGCCAAGCACACGACGCGGGAGGGCAAGAGACCCAGTACTTC. Protein product: CASSQAHDAGGQETQYF.

The chain recombines TRBV7-6 with TRBJ2-7; no reliable D call. The V end lost 2 bases, the J end lost 2 bases, and 13 bases lay between the germline ends. Germline V gene data show CDR1 as SGHVS and CDR2 as FNYEAQ. This CDR3 comprises 15 residues. CDR3 loop: CASSLSPEFAYEQYF. As DNA, the CDR3 is TGTGCCAGCAGCTTAAGTCCGGAGTTCGCCTACGAGCAGTACTTC.

This chain links TRBV15 with TRBJ2-7, with TRBD1 matching 7 bases. This CDR3 spans 16 amino acids. Germline V gene sequence: CDR1 LNHNV, CDR2 YYDKDF (reference sequence). With V trimmed by 3 bases and J by 3 bases, 11 bases remained unmatched. The CDR3 DNA follows: TGTGCCACCAGCAGGGTGCTAGGGGGCTCTCGCTACGAGCAGTACTTC. Translation gives CATSRVLGGSRYEQYF.

This chain uses TRBV7-9 with TRBJ1-2; no reliable D call. The length of the CDR3 is 16 residues. The germline V and J ends were trimmed by 1 base and 6 bases, with 18 bases remaining between them. Germline V lookup: CDR1 SEHNR, CDR2 FQNEAQ (reference sequence). The CDR3 DNA is TGTGCCAGCAGCTTAGGACTATCGGAGTTTATCCATGGCTACACCTTC. It yields the protein CASSLGLSEFIHGYTF.